The 12 T cell receptor beta chains presented below share a single source sample, sequenced in a study of blood T cell repertoires in COVID-19. This table comes from immunoSEQ multiplex PCR, and its TCRdb copy is limited to in-frame clones, with some not included. This table holds roughly 160,000 clones, roughly four fifths found once. Sequenced: peripheral blood. These receptors came from a man between 65 and 80 years old with active or convalescent COVID-19.

The rearrangement uses TRBV5-1 and TRBJ2-3, with D possibly being TRBD1 (6 bases). Per germline, CDR1 SGHRS and CDR2 YFSETQ. This CDR3 has 14 amino acids. V was cut by 0 bases and J by 3 bases, with 8 bases left in between. CDR3 protein: CASSLARGTDTQYF. Here the CDR3 DNA reads TGCGCCAGCAGCTTGGCCAGGGGTACAGATACGCAGTATTTT.

This chain connects TRBV19 to TRBJ1-6, with 7 bases fitting TRBD1. The CDR3 loop spans 15 amino acids. Germline assignment: CDR1 LNHDA and CDR2 SQIVND (reference sequence). The V segment lost 5 bases and the J segment 7 bases; nucleotides outside the gene matches: 8. In DNA form, the CDR3 reads TGTGCCAGTAGTTCCCGGGACAGTCCGAATTCACCCCTCCACTTT. Protein sequence: CASSSRDSPNSPLHF.

This chain links TRBV7-9 with TRBJ1-5; the match to TRBD1 covers 7 bases. The CDR3 length is 16 residues. The germline V gene encodes CDR1 SEHNR and CDR2 FQNEAQ (reference sequence). J was trimmed by 4 bases and V by 2 bases; bases with no gene match: 8. CDR3 nucleotide sequence: TGTGCCAGCAGCTTAAATGAGGGGGCGGGGAATCAGCCCCAGCATTTT. It encodes CASSLNEGAGNQPQHF.

This chain uses TRBV27 with TRBJ2-3, with D perhaps matching TRBD1 (5 bases). The CDR3 is 14 amino acids. Trimming took off 5 bases at V and 3 bases at J, with 12 bases between the two ends. The germline CDR1 and CDR2 sequences are MNHEY and SMNVEV (reference sequence). CDR3 residues: CASSRRGWTDTQYF. The CDR3 DNA reads as TGTGCCAGCAGTCGTAGGGGTTGGACAGATACGCAGTATTTT.

This clone was detected once. V gene TRBV5-1 combines with J gene TRBJ2-3; 7 bases are a match to TRBD1. CDR1 and CDR2 (germline): SGHRS, YFSETQ. The CDR3 totals 14 residues. V was clipped by 4 bases and J by 5 bases; unmatched bases: 7. In DNA form, the CDR3 reads TGCGCCAGCAGCCGGGACAGTACGGGAGATACGCAGTATTTT. It specifies CASSRDSTGDTQYF.

Remarks on this clone: Other DNA sequences in the sample encode the same CDR3. The rearrangement links TRBV5-1 to TRBJ2-5, with 10 bases identical to TRBD1. This CDR3 spans 15 amino acids. Germline V gene sequence: CDR1 SGHRS, CDR2 YFSETQ. The V gene end was trimmed by 2 bases and the J gene end by 1 base; junction bases not matched to a gene: 2. CDR3 in DNA: TGCGCCAGCAGCTTAGGGACAGGGGCCCAAGAGACCCAGTACTTC. It yields the protein CASSLGTGAQETQYF.

J is TRBJ1-4 and V is TRBV15; D not certain. The CDR3 spans 14 residues. Trimming left V 0 bases short and J 5 bases short, with 7 bases between. Germline CDR1 is LNHNV and CDR2 is YYDKDF (reference sequence). This chain's CDR3 is CATSRDSSNEKLFF. The DNA for the CDR3 is TGTGCCACCAGCAGAGATAGCTCGAATGAAAAACTGTTTTTT.

The chain links TRBV10-3 to TRBJ1-6; tentative D call: TRBD1 (6 bases). Germline values: CDR1 ENHRY, CDR2 SYGVKD. This CDR3 is built from 14 residues. V gave up 9 bases and J gave up 3 bases, with 12 bases separating them. For the CDR3, the DNA is TGTGCCATATCACAGGGCTTCTATAATTCACCCCTCCACTTT. This codes for CAISQGFYNSPLHF.

This chain connects TRBV15 to TRBJ2-3, with 9 nucleotides matching TRBD2. Germline V gives CDR1 LNHNV, CDR2 YYDKDF (reference sequence). Trimming removed 0 bases from V and 2 bases from J; junction bases left unmatched: 9. This CDR3 is built from 18 residues. CDR3 sequence: CATSRDIRSSGNTDTQYF. DNA of the CDR3: TGTGCCACCAGCAGAGATATTCGGTCTAGCGGGAACACAGATACGCAGTATTTT.

J is TRBJ2-7 and V is TRBV5-8, with D possibly matching TRBD1 (7 bases). Germline assignment: CDR1 SGHTS and CDR2 YDEGEE. Between the trimmed V and J ends, which lost 5 bases and 5 bases, there was a span of 14 bases. This CDR3 contains 13 residues. The CDR3 nucleotides are TGTGCCAGCAGAATGGAGGGGGCCCACGAGCAGTACTTC. It translates to CASRMEGAHEQYF.

The chain links TRBV29-1 to TRBJ1-5; possible D gene TRBD1, 5 bases. The ends were cut back, 7 bases at V and 0 bases at J, with 7 bases in the middle. CDR1 and CDR2 from the germline V gene are SQVTM and ANQGSEA. The CDR3 is 12 residues long. This CDR3 reads CSARDSNQPQHF. CDR3 sequence (DNA): TGCAGCGCCAGGGATAGCAATCAGCCCCAGCATTTT.

This clone was observed a single time. J is TRBJ2-2 and V is TRBV4-1, with 7 positions matching TRBD1. This CDR3 is 19 amino acids long. The ends lost 1 base at V and 7 bases at J; junction bases unmatched: 18. Germline CDR1 and CDR2: MGHRA and YSYEKL. The CDR3 DNA is TGCGCCAGCAGCCAAGGGGTTTGGGCAGGGGGTCATTCTCACGGGGAGCTGTTTTTT. This translates into CASSQGVWAGGHSHGELFF.